The rows below give T cell receptor beta chains drawn from one sample of a study of CD8 T cells in Susac syndrome. MiXCR, applied by TCRdb to the immunoSEQ multiplex PCR reads, yields one record per CDR3 protein. The sample comprises 84,000 or so distinct CDR3 sequences, around 93% of which are singletons, and over 0.35% rests with the top ten. Sequenced sample: CD8+ T cells from PBMCs. These TCRs come from a human donor with Susac syndrome. Both conserved end residues are part of each CDR3. The D gene is left open where the match is weak. Clone size appears in some rows only: once, few, many, or a class for an expanded clone.

>TRBJ2-5|.|.|TRBV4-1
CASSQETSTLQETQYF
TGCGCCAGCAGCCAAGAAACGAGCACCTTACAAGAGACCCAGTACTTC
>TRBJ1-2|.|.|TRBV19
CASRRGWPLEF
TGTGCCAGTCGCCGGGGTTGGCCCTTGGAATTC
>TRBJ1-1|.|.|TRBV29-1
CSVEGGHLYYTEAFF
TGCAGCGTTGAAGGGGGACACCTATATTACACTGAAGCTTTCTTT
>TRBJ2-3|.|TRBD2|TRBV29-1
CSVVVPLAGGTDTQYF
TGCAGCGTTGTCGTACCTCTAGCGGGAGGAACAGATACGCAGTATTTT
>TRBJ1-1|.|.|TRBV27
CASRLYGRTEAFF
TGTGCCAGCAGGTTATATGGGAGGACTGAAGCTTTCTTT
>TRBJ2-7|.|TRBD2|TRBV29-1
CSGTGLDPYEQYF
TGCAGCGGGACGGGACTAGACCCCTACGAGCAGTACTTC
>TRBJ2-3|medium-sized|.|TRBV7-9
CASSLVSVSTDTQYF
TGTGCCAGCAGCTTGGTGAGCGTCTCGACAGATACGCAGTATTTT
>TRBJ1-5|once|.|TRBV20-1
CSARDLRGNQPQHF
TGCAGTGCTAGAGATCTCAGGGGCAATCAGCCCCAGCATTTT
>TRBJ1-1|.|.|TRBV5-1
CASSLRYASDTEAFF
TGCGCCAGCAGCTTGAGGTATGCTTCGGACACTGAAGCTTTCTTT
>TRBJ1-2|.|TRBD1|TRBV6-5
CASSSGTGKGYGYTF
TGTGCCAGCAGTTCCGGGACAGGGAAAGGCTATGGCTACACCTTC
>TRBJ2-7|.|.|TRBV7-9
CASSLLTSYPPEQYF
TGTGCCAGCAGCTTGTTGACTAGTTATCCCCCCGAGCAGTACTTC
>TRBJ1-5|.|.|TRBV20-1
CSASERQIHSNQPQHF
TGCAGTGCTAGCGAAAGACAGATTCATAGCAATCAGCCCCAGCATTTT
>TRBJ1-5|.|TRBD1|TRBV4-1
CASSPNRDRVFGQPQHF
TGCGCCAGCAGCCCGAACCGGGACAGGGTGTTTGGACAGCCCCAGCATTTT
>TRBJ2-1|.|.|TRBV20-1
CSARGPLVGRGDEQFF
TGCAGTGCTAGGGGACCCCTGGTGGGCAGGGGCGATGAGCAGTTCTTC
>TRBJ2-7|.|.|TRBV27
CASSLAGRFYEQYF
TGTGCCAGCAGTTTGGCAGGACGATTCTACGAGCAGTACTTC
>TRBJ2-1|once|TRBD2|TRBV13
CASESQRETSAYNEQFF
TGTGCCAGCGAAAGCCAGCGGGAGACCAGCGCCTACAATGAGCAGTTCTTC
>TRBJ2-7|.|.|TRBV4-2
CASSQVIEDYEQYF
TGTGCCAGCAGCCAAGTCATAGAGGACTACGAGCAGTACTTC
>TRBJ2-2|once|.|TRBV7-8
CASSFSPGDGGELFF
TGTGCCAGCAGCTTTAGTCCGGGGGACGGCGGGGAGCTGTTTTTT
>TRBJ2-3|.|.|TRBV5-4
CASSFPTSVHTDTQYF
TGTGCCAGCAGCTTCCCGACGTCAGTTCACACAGATACGCAGTATTTT
>TRBJ2-7|.|.|TRBV11-2
CASTDGVRRQYF
TGTGCCAGCACCGACGGGGTCCGGCGGCAGTACTTC
>TRBJ2-5|once|.|TRBV30
CAWKLAGETQYF
TGTGCCTGGAAATTAGCCGGGGAGACCCAGTACTTC
>TRBJ1-1|once|.|TRBV12-3/TRBV12-4
CASSFDDEIEEAFF
TGTGCCAGCAGTTTCGACGATGAGATCGAGGAGGCTTTCTTT
>TRBJ2-7|once|TRBD1|TRBV9
CASSAPGQVEQYF
TGTGCCAGCAGCGCCCCGGGACAGGTTGAGCAGTACTTC
>TRBJ1-5|.|TRBD1|TRBV5-6
CASSFGTGGQPQHF
TGTGCCAGCAGCTTCGGGACAGGGGGACAGCCCCAGCATTTT
>TRBJ2-5|few|.|TRBV4-2
CASSQGAETQYF
TGTGCCAGCAGCCAAGGGGCGGAGACCCAGTACTTC
>TRBJ1-1|.|TRBD1|TRBV20-1
CSADPAWDRESTEAFF
TGCAGTGCTGACCCTGCTTGGGACAGGGAGTCGACTGAAGCTTTCTTT
>TRBJ2-2|.|.|TRBV13
CASSLGTRTGELFF
TGTGCCAGCAGCTTAGGCACTAGAACCGGGGAGCTGTTTTTT
>TRBJ2-5|.|TRBD1|TRBV29-1
CSGQGMETQYF
TGCAGCGGACAGGGGATGGAGACCCAGTACTTC
>TRBJ2-1|.|.|TRBV10-3
CAIRGAGAEQFF
TGTGCCATCAGAGGGGCAGGGGCTGAGCAGTTCTTC
>TRBJ1-5|.|.|TRBV19
CASRPLTSNQPQHF
TGTGCCAGTAGGCCCCTTACTAGCAATCAGCCCCAGCATTTT
>TRBJ2-1|.|.|TRBV28
CASSPPVGSSLYNEQFF
TGTGCCAGCAGTCCCCCCGTGGGTAGCTCACTATACAATGAGCAGTTCTTC
>TRBJ2-1|.|TRBD1|TRBV30
CAWTASDRANEQFF
TGTGCCTGGACCGCCTCGGACAGGGCGAATGAGCAGTTCTTC
>TRBJ1-1|.|.|TRBV5-6
CASSLGVGSTEAFF
TGTGCCAGCAGCCTGGGGGTCGGGAGCACTGAAGCTTTCTTT
>TRBJ2-6|.|.|TRBV5-1
CASSYLGDVLTF
TGCGCCAGCAGCTACCTCGGGGACGTCCTGACTTTC
>TRBJ1-3|.|.|TRBV19
CASSVDDSGNTIYF
TGTGCCAGTAGTGTGGACGACTCTGGAAACACCATATATTTT
>TRBJ2-1|few|.|TRBV5-4
CASSLGLFNEQFF
TGTGCCAGCAGCTTGGGACTTTTTAATGAGCAGTTCTTC
>TRBJ2-5|.|TRBD2|TRBV12-3/TRBV12-4
CASSLSLAGGETQYF
TGTGCCAGCAGTTTGTCCCTAGCGGGAGGAGAGACCCAGTACTTC
>TRBJ2-7|.|TRBD1|TRBV9
CASSLGQSGYEQYF
TGTGCCAGCAGCTTGGGACAGTCAGGCTACGAGCAGTACTTC
>TRBJ2-2|.|.|TRBV25-1
CASSELDTGELFF
TGTGCCAGCAGTGAATTAGATACCGGGGAGCTGTTTTTT
>TRBJ2-7|.|TRBD1|TRBV3-1
CASSQGTGVYEQYF
TGTGCCAGCAGCCAAGGGACAGGGGTCTACGAGCAGTACTTC
>TRBJ1-1|.|.|TRBV19
CATKTGNTEAFF
TGTGCCACAAAAACAGGGAACACTGAAGCTTTCTTT